This entry lists 8 T cell receptor beta chains sequenced from one sample in a study of T-cell memory formation after mild COVID-19. TCRdb passed the 5' RACE reads through MiXCR, listing each CDR3 protein once. The sample holds approximately 100,000 distinct CDR3 sequences, 12% seen once. Sequencing was carried out using PBMCs or a T cell subset sorted from them (not recorded which). These receptor sequences come from an adult woman who had mild COVID-19 (a few samples of this study predate the infection). Cell type and time point are not known.

The V and J genes are TRBV6-1 and TRBJ2-1; D remains ambiguous. There are 13 residues in the CDR3. The V end lost 2 bases, the J end lost 9 bases, and 11 bases lay between the germline ends. Germline V gene lookup returns CDR1 MNHNS and CDR2 SASEGT. Here the CDR3 reads CASSEFAGGEQFF. In DNA, the CDR3 is TGTGCCAGCAGTGAATTCGCAGGTGGTGAGCAGTTCTTC.

The V gene is TRBV27, the J gene TRBJ2-7; 8 bases align to TRBD1. The CDR3 runs to 14 residues. The junction had 4 bases not matched to a gene; V was cut back by 0 bases and J by 6 bases. Germline CDR1 and CDR2: MNHEY and SMNVEV (reference sequence). CDR3: CASSLSTGGFEQYF. CDR3 bases: TGTGCCAGCAGTTTATCTACAGGGGGGTTCGAGCAGTACTTC.

The J gene is TRBJ2-7, the V gene TRBV12-3 or TRBV12-4; D ambiguous. The CDR3 is 15 amino acids. Trimming removed 3 bases from V and 7 bases from J, with 19 bases in between. The CDR3, as DNA: TGTGCCAGCAGTTTCAGCGTCAGCTCTACGAGTGAGCAGTACTTC. This codes for CASSFSVSSTSEQYF.

This clonotype was counted once. The rearrangement uses TRBV4-1 and TRBJ1-1, with D unclear. The V end was cut by 0 bases, the J end by 6 bases, with 11 bases between. The CDR3 loop spans 14 amino acids. Germline CDR1 is MGHRA and CDR2 is YSYEKL. CDR3 in DNA: TGCGCCAGCAGCCAAGATAACGTACAGCCTGAAGCTTTCTTT. Translated, it gives CASSQDNVQPEAFF.

V usage is TRBV9 and J usage is TRBJ2-7; D perhaps matches TRBD1 (6 bases). Per germline, CDR1 SGDLS and CDR2 YYNGEE. The V end lost 3 bases, the J end lost 4 bases, and 11 bases lay between the germline ends. The CDR3 consists of 13 residues. Written as DNA, the CDR3 is TGTGCCAGCAGCGCCTCGGACAGATACGAGCAGTACTTC. This encodes CASSASDRYEQYF. Filled out from reference TRBV9 and TRBJ2-7, the complete variable domain reads DSGVTQTPKHLITATGQRVTLRCSPRSGDLSVYWYQQSLDQGLQFLIQYYNGEERAKGNILERFSAQQFPDLHSELNLSSLELGDSALYFCASSASDRYEQYFGPGTRLTVT.

This clonotype has just a few counts. The chain has TRBV29-1 and TRBJ2-7; D is uncertain. Per germline, CDR1 SQVTM and CDR2 ANQGSEA. Trimming took 5 bases from V and 2 from J, leaving 10 bases between them. The CDR3 consists of 12 residues. This chain's CDR3 is CSVSVSTYEQYF. The CDR3, as DNA: TGCAGCGTTTCGGTATCCACCTACGAGCAGTACTTC.

The chain carries TRBV3-1 and TRBJ2-5; D possibly uses TRBD1 or TRBD2 (5 bases each). The CDR3 totals 16 residues. Trimming took 0 bases from V and 5 from J, leaving 16 bases between them. The germline V gene has CDR1 LGHDT and CDR2 YNNKEL (reference sequence). The CDR3 region has the DNA TGTGCCAGCAGCCAAGATTCTGACGGGGCTCGGGAGACCCAGTACTTC. Its translation: CASSQDSDGARETQYF.

This clonotype has a handful of counts. This rearrangement joins TRBV12-3 or TRBV12-4 to TRBJ2-3; possible D gene TRBD2, 6 bases. The CDR3 totals 14 residues. V was trimmed by 9 bases and J by 0 bases, leaving 13 bases between them. The CDR3 loop reads CASTKSGSTDTQYF. CDR3 sequence (DNA): TGTGCCAGTACAAAGAGCGGGAGCACAGATACGCAGTATTTT.